This is a list of T cell receptor beta chains from one sample in a study of shared clonotypes between healthy human individuals. TCRdb's table, derived via immunoSEQ multiplex PCR, lists solely in-frame clones and lacks some. The sample holds some 900,000 clones; around 80% are singletons and the top ten take over 1.3%. The sequencing sample was made of memory CD4+ T cells sorted from blood. The receptors come from a man between 18 and 35 years old in good health. CDR3s include the opening cysteine and the closing phenylalanine or tryptophan. The D gene is left open where the match is weak. Expanded clones get a size class; other rows say once, few or many, or leave the size out.

J gene	V gene	clone size	D gene	CDR3 protein	CDR3 DNA
TRBJ2-2	TRBV5-1	.	.	CASSSLVGRGGFDTGELFF	TGCGCCAGCAGCTCATTGGTGGGCAGGGGCGGATTCGACACCGGGGAGCTGTTTTTT
TRBJ1-4	TRBV25-1	once	.	CASSEVARDGEKLFF	TGTGCCAGCAGTGAAGTTGCCAGGGATGGCGAAAAACTGTTTTTT
TRBJ1-1	TRBV6-6	few	TRBD1	CASSLGQPPEAFF	TGTGCCAGCTCCCTGGGACAGCCTCCTGAAGCTTTCTTT
TRBJ2-3	TRBV5-1	.	.	CASSGRDRTDTQYF	TGCGCCAGCAGCGGCCGGGATCGCACAGATACGCAGTATTTT
TRBJ1-5	TRBV6-1	.	.	CASSLGPQGAGHF	TGTGCCAGCAGCTTGGGGCCGCAGGGCGCGGGGCATTTT
TRBJ2-7	TRBV14	.	TRBD2	CASSLQSSGRTGAYEQYF	TGTGCCAGCAGCCTACAGTCTAGCGGGAGAACTGGAGCCTACGAGCAGTACTTC
TRBJ1-1	TRBV30	few	.	CAWRTVPRTEAFF	TGTGCCTGGAGGACTGTCCCACGGACTGAAGCTTTCTTT
TRBJ1-6	TRBV27	few	.	CASSLARRGLHSPLHF	TGTGCCAGCAGTTTAGCACGGAGGGGTCTCCATTCACCCCTCCACTTT
TRBJ2-1	TRBV28	.	.	CASSGPFNEQFF	TGTGCCAGCTCGGGACCATTTAATGAGCAGTTCTTC
TRBJ2-7	TRBV5-4	.	.	CASSRTAVTGSYEQYF	TGTGCCAGCAGCAGGACAGCGGTGACAGGATCCTACGAGCAGTACTTC
TRBJ2-7	TRBV4-1	.	TRBD1	CASSHLAKGQGSGNEQYF	TGCGCCAGCAGCCACCTGGCTAAGGGACAGGGATCAGGTAACGAGCAGTACTTC
TRBJ2-2	TRBV27	.	.	CASSLSGGPNTGELFF	TGTGCCAGCAGTTTATCGGGGGGTCCTAACACCGGGGAGCTGTTTTTT
TRBJ2-7	TRBV10-3	.	.	CAISESDSYEQYF	TGTGCCATCAGTGAGTCTGATTCCTACGAGCAGTACTTC
TRBJ2-7	TRBV5-1	.	TRBD2	CASSLGLGLVVHEQYF	TGCGCCAGCAGCTTGGGATTGGGACTAGTGGTCCACGAGCAGTACTTC
TRBJ2-7	TRBV5-8	.	.	CASPYGSASYEQYF	TGTGCCAGCCCCTACGGGTCGGCTAGCTACGAGCAGTACTTC
TRBJ1-2	TRBV30	once	.	CAWTLSGDYGYTF	TGTGCCTGGACATTGTCGGGGGACTATGGCTACACCTTC
TRBJ2-3	TRBV11-2	.	TRBD2	CASSEWTSGLTDTQYF	TGTGCCAGCAGCGAATGGACTAGCGGACTCACAGATACGCAGTATTTT
TRBJ2-7	TRBV28	.	.	CASSGAGSAAYEQYF	TGTGCCAGCAGTGGCGCAGGGAGCGCCGCCTACGAGCAGTACTTC
TRBJ2-5	TRBV4-3	.	.	CASSQVGGTQYF	TGCGCCAGCAGCCAAGTGGGCGGGACCCAGTACTTC
TRBJ1-1	TRBV10-1	.	.	CASSDRGMGEAEAFF	TGCGCCAGCAGTGACCGGGGGATGGGGGAAGCTGAAGCTTTCTTT
TRBJ1-3	TRBV25-1	.	.	CASSGGREHSGNTIYF	TGTGCCAGCAGTGGGGGACGGGAGCACTCTGGAAACACCATATATTTT
TRBJ2-1	TRBV6-5	.	.	CASSYDEGNEQFF	TGTGCCAGCAGTTACGACGAGGGCAATGAGCAGTTCTTC
TRBJ1-6	TRBV13	.	.	CASIRVGNSPLHF	TGTGCCAGCATCAGGGTCGGTAATTCACCCCTCCACTTT